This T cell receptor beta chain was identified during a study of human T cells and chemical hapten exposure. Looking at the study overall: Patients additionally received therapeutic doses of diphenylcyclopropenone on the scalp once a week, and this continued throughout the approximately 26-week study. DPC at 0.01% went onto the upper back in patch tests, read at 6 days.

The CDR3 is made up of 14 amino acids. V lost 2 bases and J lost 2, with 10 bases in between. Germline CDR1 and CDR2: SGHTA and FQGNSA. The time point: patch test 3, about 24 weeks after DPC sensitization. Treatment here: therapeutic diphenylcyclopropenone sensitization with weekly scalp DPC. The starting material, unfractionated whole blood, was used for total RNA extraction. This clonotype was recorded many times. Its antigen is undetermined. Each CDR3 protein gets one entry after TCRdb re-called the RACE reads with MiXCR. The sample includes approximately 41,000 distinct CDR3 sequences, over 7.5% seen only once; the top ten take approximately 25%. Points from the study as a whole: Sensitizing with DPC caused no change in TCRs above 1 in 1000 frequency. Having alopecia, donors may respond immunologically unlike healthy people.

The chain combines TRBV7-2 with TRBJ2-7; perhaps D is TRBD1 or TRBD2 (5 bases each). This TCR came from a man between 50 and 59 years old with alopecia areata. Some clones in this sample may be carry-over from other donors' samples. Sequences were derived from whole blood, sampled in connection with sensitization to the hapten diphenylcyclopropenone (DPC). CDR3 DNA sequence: TGTGCCAGCAGCTTAATCCGGGGCCCCTACGAGCAGTACTTC. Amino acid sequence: CASSLIRGPYEQYF. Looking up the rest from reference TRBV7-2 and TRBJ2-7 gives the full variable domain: GAGVSQSPSNKVTEKGKDVELRCDPISGHTALYWYRQSLGQGLEFLIYFQGNSAPDKSGLPSDRFSAERTGGSVSTLTIQRTQQEDSAVYLCASSLIRGPYEQYFGPGTRLTVT.